This T cell receptor beta chain was sequenced in a study of CD4 T cells in relation to SARS-CoV-2 and coronaviruses (dated by TCRdb to the early 2020s). About the investigation overall: Patient-derived lymphoblastoid cell lines were used to map the HLA restriction of shared crossreactive spike epitopes. At the level of individual TCR clonotypes, the study evaluated whether memory CD4+ T cells crossreact between the spike proteins of SARS-CoV-2 and those of common cold coronaviruses. The Adaptive Biotechnologies TCR-sequencing kit was used to sequence samples from a few pre-COVID donors and the naive versus memory experiments, whereas other data were Illumina-based. A different, Illumina-based TCR-beta assay was used to sequence expansion assays from other donors in the study. General study outcomes and caveats: About 60% of donors had memory CD4+ clonotypes that crossrecognized SARS-CoV-2 and at least one common cold coronavirus spike. Because the crossreactivity analysis focused on spike protein, crossreactivity against other viral proteins was not assessed. Pre-pandemic and post-infection samples were not both contributed by any donor, so tracing of the source of pre-existing responses was limited. Crossreactive clones showed significantly weaker SARS-CoV-2-driven expansion than monoreactive clones, consistent with antigenic imprinting. Sequencing naive versus memory cells indicated that the assay picks up memory recall responses, not primary responses primed during culture. The study was limited by small numbers of patients and tested TCRs.

The CDR3 holds 15 amino acids from the cysteine to the phenylalanine. Left in the record is the CDR3 DNA by itself, 45 bases read in frame from the first base. Trimming removed 6 bases from V and 1 base from J, leaving 15 bases between the germline ends. CDR1 is given as MDHEN and CDR2 as SYDVKM, both from the germline V gene. CD4+ T cells from unexposed donors were collected before the COVID-19 pandemic (2011-2018). Naive and memory CD4+ T cells were separated from cryopreserved PBMCs through CD4 enrichment, which was followed by EasySep naive CD4+ T cell enrichment. The leukapheresis product for the unexposed donors was obtained through commercial purchase. PBMCs were isolated from leukapheresis product or whole blood by Ficoll-Paque PLUS gradient centrifugation. The PBMCs went either fresh into the expansion assay or into cryopreservation at -140 degrees C. The QIAamp Micro DNA Kit was used to extract genomic DNA from the CD4+ T cells.

Uncultured naive and memory CD4+ T cell DNA received deep-resolution immunoSEQ TCR-beta sequencing. Per the source publication's procedure: Preprocessing removed nonproductive sequences and CDR3s not starting with C, not ending with F or W, or shorter than 7 amino acids. Cultured and uncultured naive and memory CD4+ repertoires were searched for CDR3s previously identified as spike- and CEF-reactive. CDR3 homology was measured as pairwise Levenshtein distance, computed with the stringdist R package after trimming three terminal residues from each end. TCRdb re-hosts the immuneACCESS table, in-frame sequences only. Its copies lack some clones; in the studies checked, an unresolved V gene accounts for under half of them, and the cause for the rest is not known. V and J calls and clone size are given by that table; D and trimming were obtained from the DNA. The sample data list tens of thousands of clones, and 85% to 95% of these were observed just once. Around 0.13% of the sample comes from the top ten.

In its sample, this clone was seen once. The antigen it recognizes is unknown. Base qualities are not provided; no much larger clone lies one nucleotide away. The specimen was naive CD4+ T cells from PBMCs. The cell subset or site label of this sample denotes: naive CD4+ T cells isolated by negative enrichment. This receptor was identified in a human donor in good health. The V and J genes are TRBV28 and TRBJ1-2; too little of a D gene remains to name it. The CDR3 here reads CASSGVYGINYGYTF. The nucleotides read TGTGCCAGCAGCGGGGTCTACGGCATTAACTATGGCTACACCTTC.